Below are 29 T cell receptor beta chains sequenced from a single sample in a study of vaccination effects on CD4 cells after COVID-19. This table comes from immunoSEQ multiplex PCR, and its TCRdb copy is limited to in-frame clones, with some not included. The profile shows more than 35,000 clones, 82% of them singletons. No cognate antigen is known for these TCRs. Culture proceeded for roughly ten days, and CD4+ T cells were then isolated. Here the sequenced sample was CD4+ T cells from PBMCs cultured without peptide, taken before COVID-19 vaccination. These receptor sequences come from a human donor who received a COVID-19 vaccine.

The gene calls are TRBV12-5 and TRBJ2-4; a weak D match, TRBD1 (6 bases). The V end lost 2 bases, the J end lost 7 bases, and 15 bases lay between the germline ends. Per the germline V gene, CDR1 is LGHNT and CDR2 is FRNRAP. The CDR3 runs to 15 residues. CDR3 sequence (DNA): TGTGCTAGTGGTTTGTCCAGACAGGTAGGGAACATTCAGTACTTC. Translating gives CASGLSRQVGNIQYF.

CDR3 loop: CASSRRQGRTGELFF. The CDR3 nucleotides read TGTGCCAGCAGCCGGCGACAGGGAAGAACCGGGGAGCTGTTTTTT. The rearrangement links TRBV7-3 to TRBJ2-2; 7 bases line up with TRBD1. Trimming took 5 bases from V and 5 from J; bases not matched to a gene: 8. Germline V gene data show CDR1 as SGHTA and CDR2 as FQGTGA. This CDR3 has 15 amino acids.

CDR3 DNA: TGTGCCAGTAGTCGGCAGATCAATCAGCCCCAGCATTTT. Translating gives CASSRQINQPQHF. The V gene is TRBV19, the J gene TRBJ1-5; D unclear. The V end lost 5 bases, the J end lost 3 bases, and 8 bases lay between the germline ends. Germline lookup yields CDR1 LNHDA and CDR2 SQIVND (reference sequence). The CDR3 runs to 13 residues.

The chain combines TRBV18 with TRBJ1-3; D may be TRBD1 (5 bases). Germline CDR1 and CDR2: KGHSH and LQKENI. This CDR3 has 15 amino acids. Trimming shortened V by 0 bases and J by 9 bases, and 15 bases separated the two germline ends. In DNA form, the CDR3 reads TGTGCCAGCTCACCACCGGCAGGGATTATGGGCACCATATATTTT. Translating it yields CASSPPAGIMGTIYF.

The chain employs TRBV27 and TRBJ2-3, with 8 bases lining up with TRBD2. This CDR3 region has 15 residues. V dropped 6 bases and J dropped 3; count of bases not matched to a gene: 8. CDR1 is MNHEY, CDR2 SMNVEV, per germline (reference sequence). CDR3 sequence (DNA): TGTGCCAGCAGAATAGCGGGGCCTCAGACAGATACGCAGTATTTT. Residues: CASRIAGPQTDTQYF.

The chain has TRBV3-1 (or the pseudogene TRBV3-2) and TRBJ2-5; D gene ambiguous. The CDR3 length is 13 residues. The ends were cut back, 6 bases at V and 7 bases at J, with 15 bases in the middle. The germline V gene encodes CDR1 LGHDT and CDR2 YNNKEL (reference sequence). CDR3 in DNA: TGTGCCAGCAGAAGAGAGTATGCAGGGACCCAGTACTTC. This translates into CASRREYAGTQYF.

This sequence joins TRBV15 and TRBJ1-5; D unclear. The ends were cut back, 3 bases at V and 1 base at J, with 7 bases in the middle. Germline-derived CDR1 and CDR2 are LNHNV and YYDKDF (reference sequence). CDR3 length equals 14 residues. CDR3 DNA sequence: TGTGCCACCAGCAGGGGAGGGAGCAATCAGCCCCAGCATTTT. Residues: CATSRGGSNQPQHF.

The V and J genes are TRBV24-1 and TRBJ2-3, with D hard to call. Germline V gives CDR1 KGHDR, CDR2 SFDVKD. CDR3 length: 12 residues. V was pared by 7 bases and J by 2 bases, with 6 bases between. For the CDR3, the DNA is TGTGCCACCAGGTCCCCCACAGATACGCAGTATTTT. Amino acid sequence: CATRSPTDTQYF.

The gene calls are TRBV10-1 and TRBJ2-5; no reliable D call. CDR3 length equals 13 residues. Germline V gene data show CDR1 as WNHNN and CDR2 as SYGVQD (reference sequence). V lost 8 bases and J lost 0, with 10 bases in between. The CDR3 reads CASEPKYQETQYF. CDR3 DNA sequence: TGCGCCAGCGAACCCAAGTACCAAGAGACCCAGTACTTC.

With respect to this clone: The junction departs from the called germline gene at one end, perhaps through a read error. The chain carries TRBV18 and TRBJ1-2; no clear D. CDR1 is KGHSH, CDR2 LQKENI, per germline. CDR3 length: 12 residues. CDR3 residues: CASSTPNYGYTF. CDR3 nucleotide sequence: TGTGCCAGCTCAACACCCAACTATGGCTACACCTTC.

The chain carries TRBV13 and TRBJ1-6; D might be TRBD1 (5 bases). Trimming removed 0 bases from V and 5 bases from J, with 11 bases in between. Germline V gene sequence: CDR1 PRHDT, CDR2 FYEKMQ (reference sequence). The CDR3 sequence is 16 residues long. The CDR3 region has the DNA TGTGCCAGCAGCTTAGGTCGGGGGGTTAATAATTCACCCCTCCACTTT. Protein product: CASSLGRGVNNSPLHF.

This chain connects TRBV2 to TRBJ1-1; D unresolved. CDR1 SNHLY and CDR2 FYNNEI come from the germline V gene. V shed 7 bases and J shed 0 bases, with 9 bases lying between them. There are 13 residues in the CDR3. The CDR3 protein is CASNQNLNTEAFF. The CDR3, as DNA: TGTGCCAGCAACCAAAACTTGAACACTGAAGCTTTCTTT.

The chain couples TRBV14 to TRBJ2-1; D may be TRBD1 (6 bases). Trimming cost V 2 bases and J 6 bases, with 17 bases left between them. Germline V gene sequence: CDR1 SGHDN, CDR2 FVKESK. This CDR3 contains 16 residues. This CDR3 reads CASSQPGHPILNEQFF. The CDR3 DNA follows: TGTGCCAGCAGCCAACCGGGACACCCGATCCTCAATGAGCAGTTCTTC.

The rearrangement uses TRBV10-2 and TRBJ2-7; 11 positions match TRBD1. Germline lookup yields CDR1 WSHSY and CDR2 SAAADI. CDR3 length: 16 amino acids. Trimming removed 4 bases from V and 3 bases from J; junction bases left unmatched: 8. This CDR3 reads CASSAPGTGGIYEQYV. The DNA of the CDR3 is TGCGCCAGCAGTGCTCCCGGGACAGGGGGGATCTACGAGCAGTACGTC.

The CDR3 here is CAWSVQEDDEQYV. CDR3 bases: TGTGCCTGGAGTGTACAAGAGGACGACGAGCAGTACGTC. The chain uses TRBV30 and TRBJ2-7; D unclear. Germline V gene sequence: CDR1 GTSNPN, CDR2 SVGIG (reference sequence). V was clipped by 0 bases and J by 5 bases, with 11 bases between them. The CDR3 extends over 13 amino acids.

Notes on this clone: The junction departs from germline at one end; a sequencing error may be responsible. The chain uses TRBV3-1 (or the pseudogene TRBV3-2) and TRBJ2-5; tentatively, D is TRBD2 (5 bases). Germline V gives CDR1 LGHDT, CDR2 YNNKEL (reference sequence). There are 15 residues in the CDR3. The CDR3 reads CAGSPPGARRETQYF. The CDR3 region has the DNA TGTGCCGGCAGCCCACCTGGAGCTCGGAGGGAGACCCAGTACTTC.

This sequence joins TRBV24-1 and TRBJ1-6; 7 positions agree with TRBD1. V lost 5 bases to trimming and J lost 6 bases; unmatched junction nucleotides: 3. CDR3 length: 14 amino acids. The germline CDR1 and CDR2 sequences are KGHDR and SFDVKD. The CDR3 DNA reads as TGTGCCACCAGTGGTAACAGGGGTAATTCACCCCTCCACTTT. It is translated as CATSGNRGNSPLHF.

This rearrangement joins TRBV29-1 to TRBJ2-5; D unresolved. Trimming took off 5 bases at V and 5 bases at J, with 12 bases between the two ends. This CDR3 spans 12 amino acids. Germline lookup yields CDR1 SQVTM and CDR2 ANQGSEA. CDR3 sequence: CSVYSDRETQYF. The CDR3 coding sequence is TGCAGCGTTTACAGCGATCGGGAGACCCAGTACTTC. Supplemented by reference TRBV29-1 and TRBJ2-5, the full variable domain reads SAVISQKPSRDICQRGTSLTIQCQVDSQVTMMFWYRQQPGQSLTLIATANQGSEATYESGFVIDKFPISRPNLTFSTLTVSNMSPEDSSIYLCSVYSDRETQYFGPGTRLLVL.

The rearrangement links TRBV2 to TRBJ1-5; a possible D gene is TRBD1 (5 bases). Trimming shortened V by 2 bases and J by 7 bases, and 9 bases separated the two germline ends. Germline loops: CDR1 SNHLY, CDR2 FYNNEI. The CDR3 covers 13 residues. CDR3 sequence reads: CASSETGEQPQHF. The CDR3, as DNA: TGTGCCAGCAGTGAAACAGGAGAGCAGCCCCAGCATTTT. The whole variable domain, remainder taken from reference TRBV2 and TRBJ1-5, is EPEVTQTPSHQVTQMGQEVILRCVPISNHLYFYWYRQILGQKVEFLVSFYNNEISEKSEIFDDQFSVERPDGSNFTLKIRSTKLEDSAMYFCASSETGEQPQHFGDGTRLSIL.

This chain connects TRBV9 to TRBJ1-6; 9 bases agree with TRBD1. V was pared by 4 bases and J by 10 bases, with 9 bases of the junction left unmatched. Germline assignment: CDR1 SGDLS and CDR2 YYNGEE. The CDR3 totals 15 residues. CDR3 coding DNA: TGTGCCAGCAGCCCTACGACAGGGGGTTTGTCACCCCTCCACTTT. Translated: CASSPTTGGLSPLHF.

The chain carries TRBV5-1 and TRBJ1-2, with 7 bases matching TRBD1. From germline, CDR1 is SGHRS and CDR2 YFSETQ. The V and J ends lost 4 bases and 1 base, in that order; junction bases with no gene match: 4. The CDR3 runs 14 residues. The CDR3 coding sequence is TGCGCCAGCAGCCCGGGACAGTTTAACTATGGCTACACCTTC. It is translated as CASSPGQFNYGYTF.

The chain uses TRBV7-8 and TRBJ2-7; TRBD1 matches at 7 bases. The CDR3 runs 15 residues. Per the germline V gene, CDR1 is SGHVS and CDR2 is FQNEAQ. The V and J ends lost 0 bases and 5 bases, in that order; junction bases with no gene match: 7. CDR3 amino acids: CASSLASTGNHEQYV. The DNA for the CDR3 is TGTGCCAGCAGCTTAGCGTCGACAGGGAATCACGAGCAGTACGTC.

Remarks on this clone: The sample has other DNA sequences that encode this CDR3 too. V and J are TRBV29-1 and TRBJ2-5; no definite D call. The CDR3 is made up of 12 amino acids. CDR1 is SQVTM and CDR2 is ANQGSEA in the germline V gene. Trimming cost V 0 bases and J 5 bases, with 7 bases left between them. CDR3 sequence (DNA): TGCAGCGTTGAAGAAGCTGAGGAGACCCAGTACTTC. Its protein product is CSVEEAEETQYF.

V is TRBV4-1 and J is TRBJ1-5, with D maybe TRBD1 (6 bases). The CDR3 is 17 residues long. V lost 0 bases, J lost 1 base, and 13 bases lay in between. Germline CDR1 and CDR2: MGHRA and YSYEKL. The CDR3 region has the DNA TGCGCCAGCAGCCAAGAAAGGGGGGGTATGAGCAATCAGCCCCAGCATTTT. Encoded protein: CASSQERGGMSNQPQHF.

The chain employs TRBV21-1 and TRBJ2-5; TRBD1, the D gene given by the table, was not confirmed from the DNA. TRBV21-1 constitutes a pseudogene. CDR3 size: 13 residues. CDR3: CASSPQGQETQYF. The CDR3 DNA sequence: TGTGCCAGCAGCCCCCAGGGCCAAGAGACCCAGTACTTC.

The chain couples TRBV5-4 to TRBJ1-2; 9 bases match TRBD1. The CDR3 runs 15 residues. Trimming took 3 bases from V and 8 from J; bases not matched to a gene: 11. The germline CDR1 and CDR2 sequences are SGHNT and YYREEE (reference sequence). The CDR3: CASSSPGTGYSGYTF. CDR3 nucleotide sequence: TGTGCCAGCAGCTCCCCCGGGACAGGGTATAGCGGCTACACCTTC.

The chain uses TRBV5-1 and TRBJ1-2, with D perhaps matching TRBD1 (6 bases). The V gene lost 2 bases and the J gene lost 7 bases, with 18 bases spanning the gap. The CDR3 length is 15 residues. Looked up from germline, CDR1 is SGHRS and CDR2 is YFSETQ. The CDR3 region is CASSLVSGVTGGYTF. CDR3 sequence (DNA): TGCGCCAGCAGCTTAGTCTCAGGGGTGACGGGTGGCTACACCTTC. Based on the CDR3 plus reference TRBV5-1 and TRBJ1-2, the full variable domain is KAGVTQTPRYLIKTRGQQVTLSCSPISGHRSVSWYQQTPGQGLQFLFEYFSETQRNKGNFPGRFSGRQFSNSRSEMNVSTLELGDSALYLCASSLVSGVTGGYTFGSGTRLTVV.

This clone occurred once. The V gene is TRBV5-1, the J gene TRBJ2-3; 9 nucleotides align to TRBD2. Per germline, CDR1 SGHRS and CDR2 YFSETQ. The CDR3 is made up of 15 amino acids. Losses at the gene ends were 4 bases for V and 5 bases for J; bases not matched to a gene: 8. Here the CDR3 DNA reads TGCGCCAGCAGCAGCGGCGGGGGGGCTCGAGATACGCAGTATTTT. Translated: CASSSGGGARDTQYF.

The chain couples TRBV7-2 to TRBJ2-7; D perhaps matches TRBD2 (5 bases). V lost 1 base, J lost 6 bases, and 10 bases lay in between. The CDR3 covers 13 residues. Germline V gene data show CDR1 as SGHTA and CDR2 as FQGNSA. The CDR3 nucleotides are TGTGCCAGCAGCTTAGTCCCGGGGAGCGAGCAGTACGTC. Amino acids: CASSLVPGSEQYV.